The rows below give T cell receptor beta chains drawn from one sample of a study of naive and memory T cell subsets. TCRdb fed the UMI-ligation and nested PCR reads into MiXCR, producing one record per CDR3 protein. The table lists 90,000 to 120,000 distinct CDR3 sequences, roughly 14% of them singletons. The sequencing input was naive CD8+ T cells from blood. These receptors were obtained from a human donor in good health. CDR3s include the opening cysteine and the closing phenylalanine or tryptophan. Fields, in order: clone size, D gene, V gene, J gene, CDR3 DNA, CDR3 protein. The D gene is left open where the match is weak. Only part of the rows carry a size: once, few, many, or a class if the clone is expanded.

clone_size: NA
d_call: TRBD1
v_call: TRBV20-1
j_call: TRBJ2-2
cdr3_nt: TGCAGTGCTAGCGCTGGACAGGGGAACACCGGGGAGCTGTTTTTT
cdr3_aa: CSASAGQGNTGELFF

clone_size: few
d_call: NA
v_call: TRBV12-3/TRBV12-4
j_call: TRBJ1-1
cdr3_nt: TGTGCCAGCAGTTGGAGGGGAGCCACTGAAGCTTTCTTT
cdr3_aa: CASSWRGATEAFF

clone_size: many
d_call: TRBD1
v_call: TRBV9
j_call: TRBJ2-1
cdr3_nt: TGTGCCAGCAGCGTAGCCGGGACAGGGATCTATGAGCAGTTCTTC
cdr3_aa: CASSVAGTGIYEQFF

clone_size: few
d_call: TRBD2
v_call: TRBV27
j_call: TRBJ2-1
cdr3_nt: TGTGCCAGTTCTAGCGGGAGCTACAATGAGCAGTTCTTC
cdr3_aa: CASSSGSYNEQFF

clone_size: few
d_call: NA
v_call: TRBV4-3
j_call: TRBJ2-7
cdr3_nt: TGCGCCAGCAGCCAAGATACGGGGGAAAGTTACGAGCAGTACTTC
cdr3_aa: CASSQDTGESYEQYF

clone_size: NA
d_call: NA
v_call: TRBV7-3
j_call: TRBJ2-3
cdr3_nt: TGTGCCAGCAGCAGGGACGGTTCCAATACGCAGTATTTT
cdr3_aa: CASSRDGSNTQYF

clone_size: NA
d_call: TRBD1
v_call: TRBV3-1
j_call: TRBJ1-1
cdr3_nt: TGTGCCAGCAGCTCCCCGGGACAGGTTTTGACTTTCTTT
cdr3_aa: CASSSPGQVLTFF

clone_size: few
d_call: NA
v_call: TRBV27
j_call: TRBJ2-7
cdr3_nt: TGTGCCAGCAGCCCACGATCCAATTCCTACGAGCAGTACTTC
cdr3_aa: CASSPRSNSYEQYF

clone_size: NA
d_call: NA
v_call: TRBV6-9
j_call: TRBJ1-4
cdr3_nt: TGTGCCAGCAGCGGGACTACAGATGAAAAACTGTTTTTT
cdr3_aa: CASSGTTDEKLFF

clone_size: NA
d_call: TRBD1
v_call: TRBV7-9
j_call: TRBJ2-7
cdr3_nt: TGTGCCAGCAGCCCACCGGGACAGGGGGCTTACGAGCAGTACTTC
cdr3_aa: CASSPPGQGAYEQYF

clone_size: NA
d_call: NA
v_call: TRBV6-2/TRBV6-3
j_call: TRBJ2-4
cdr3_nt: TGTGCCAGCAGTTACTCGAGAACAGGGAAGGCGGAAGCCAAAAACATTCAGTACTTC
cdr3_aa: CASSYSRTGKAEAKNIQYF

clone_size: few
d_call: TRBD1
v_call: TRBV7-9
j_call: TRBJ1-1
cdr3_nt: TGTGCCAGCAGCTCTGCCATGACAGGGGGAACTGAAGCTTTCTTT
cdr3_aa: CASSSAMTGGTEAFF

clone_size: few
d_call: NA
v_call: TRBV6-6
j_call: TRBJ2-3
cdr3_nt: TGTGCCAGCAGTTACTCTCTCCGAGACCGATTTCCAGATACGCAGTATTTT
cdr3_aa: CASSYSLRDRFPDTQYF

clone_size: many
d_call: TRBD1
v_call: TRBV4-3
j_call: TRBJ1-2
cdr3_nt: TGCGCCAGCAGCCAAGAATCCATGGACAGGGATGGCTATGGCTACACCTTC
cdr3_aa: CASSQESMDRDGYGYTF

clone_size: NA
d_call: NA
v_call: TRBV11-3
j_call: TRBJ2-1
cdr3_nt: TGTGCCAGCAGCTTAGAACAGGGAACGCATGAGCAGTTCTTC
cdr3_aa: CASSLEQGTHEQFF

clone_size: few
d_call: NA
v_call: TRBV20-1
j_call: TRBJ2-7
cdr3_nt: TGCAGTGCTAGAGGTGGGGGCTCCTACGAGCAGTACTTC
cdr3_aa: CSARGGGSYEQYF

clone_size: few
d_call: NA
v_call: TRBV30
j_call: TRBJ2-7
cdr3_nt: TGTGCCTGGAGTGGCCACGAGCAGTACTTC
cdr3_aa: CAWSGHEQYF

clone_size: few
d_call: TRBD1
v_call: TRBV7-9
j_call: TRBJ1-2
cdr3_nt: TGTGCCAGCAGCTTGGAAACAGGGGGCGCGAAGGGCTACACCTTC
cdr3_aa: CASSLETGGAKGYTF

clone_size: NA
d_call: TRBD1
v_call: TRBV27
j_call: TRBJ1-6
cdr3_nt: TGTGCCAGCAGTTTAACAGGGGGCGGACCCCTCCACTTT
cdr3_aa: CASSLTGGGPLHF

clone_size: many
d_call: NA
v_call: TRBV7-8
j_call: TRBJ2-7
cdr3_nt: TGTGCCAGCAGCTTTGGCAACCCGGTCTACGAGCAGTACTTC
cdr3_aa: CASSFGNPVYEQYF

clone_size: few
d_call: TRBD1
v_call: TRBV19
j_call: TRBJ1-5
cdr3_nt: TGTGCCAGTAGTCCCTGGACAGGGAATCAGCCCCAGCATTTT
cdr3_aa: CASSPWTGNQPQHF

clone_size: NA
d_call: TRBD2
v_call: TRBV6-5
j_call: TRBJ2-3
cdr3_nt: TGTGCCAGCAGCTATGGGACTAGCTTTTCAGATACGCAGTATTTT
cdr3_aa: CASSYGTSFSDTQYF

clone_size: NA
d_call: NA
v_call: TRBV4-1
j_call: TRBJ2-7
cdr3_nt: TGCGCCAGCAGCCAAGCCTCTCAGGGATTACCTTCCGAGCAGTACTTC
cdr3_aa: CASSQASQGLPSEQYF

clone_size: NA
d_call: NA
v_call: TRBV9
j_call: TRBJ2-3
cdr3_nt: TGTGCCAGCAGCGTAGTTTCGGGGACAAGCACAGATACGCAGTATTTT
cdr3_aa: CASSVVSGTSTDTQYF

clone_size: few
d_call: TRBD2
v_call: TRBV4-3
j_call: TRBJ2-1
cdr3_nt: TGCGCCAGCAGCCAAGATTTCGGCGGGGGGGCAGGTGAGCAGTTCTTC
cdr3_aa: CASSQDFGGGAGEQFF